The 21 T cell receptor beta chains below all came from one sample that was sequenced in a study of blood T cell repertoires in COVID-19. Sequencing was performed with immunoSEQ multiplex PCR; in TCRdb, only in-frame clones are kept and a portion is missing. The profile shows about 140,000 clones, roughly 89% of them singletons. The sample taken for sequencing was peripheral blood. The source of these receptors is a human donor in a cohort sampled during active COVID-19.

Points on this clone: At one end the junction does not follow the germline gene, possibly because of a read error. The J gene is TRBJ2-1, the V gene TRBV5-1, with D perhaps matching TRBD2 (6 bases). The CDR3 has 15 residues. Germline-derived CDR1 and CDR2 are SGHRS and YFSETQ. CDR3 bases: TGCGCCAGCAGCTTGGACGGGACTTCCTACAATGAGCAGCTCTTC. Translating it yields CASSLDGTSYNEQLF.

This rearrangement joins TRBV4-1 to TRBJ1-1; D possibly corresponds to TRBD1 (5 bases). From germline, CDR1 is MGHRA and CDR2 YSYEKL. The ends were cut back, 1 base at V and 3 bases at J, with 12 bases in the middle. The CDR3 is 15 amino acids. The CDR3 region has the DNA TGCGCCAGCAGCCAAGCCCCCGGGGGTTACACTGAAGCTTTCTTT. Residues: CASSQAPGGYTEAFF.

The CDR3 coding sequence is TGTGCCAGCAGCCTCCTGGGAGGGAACACTGAAGCTTTCTTT. Residues: CASSLLGGNTEAFF. This sequence joins TRBV14 and TRBJ1-1; D unclear. This CDR3 spans 14 amino acids. With 4 bases removed from V and 1 base from J, the gap between germline ends came to 10 bases. Per germline, CDR1 SGHDN and CDR2 FVKESK. Full variable domain (outside the CDR3, taken from reference TRBV14 and TRBJ1-1): EAGVTQFPSHSVIEKGQTVTLRCDPISGHDNLYWYRRVMGKEIKFLLHFVKESKQDESGMPNNRFLAERTGGTYSTLKVQPAELEDSGVYFCASSLLGGNTEAFFGQGTRLTVV.

This clone showed up just once. The chain uses TRBV6-5 and TRBJ2-3; 7 bases are a match to TRBD1. V lost 2 bases and J lost 6; bases outside the gene matches: 8. CDR1 is MNHEY and CDR2 is SVGAGI in the germline V gene. The CDR3 loop spans 15 amino acids. CDR3 region: CASSYTGTAGDTQYF. The CDR3 nucleotides read TGTGCCAGCAGTTACACGGGGACAGCCGGGGATACGCAGTATTTT.

In this sample, this clone turned up once. This chain connects TRBV4-1 to TRBJ2-5, with 8 bases that match TRBD2. Germline trimming cut 0 bases from V and 5 bases from J; bases unmatched to any gene: 11. Germline assignment: CDR1 MGHRA and CDR2 YSYEKL. This CDR3 contains 17 residues. DNA for the CDR3: TGCGCCAGCAGCCAAGATGGGAACGGGGGGGCGTTGGAGACCCAGTACTTC. It yields the protein CASSQDGNGGALETQYF.

The CDR3 DNA reads as TGTGCCAGCTCACCAGACACAGGGGGTAAAAGGGAAGCTTTCTTT. It encodes CASSPDTGGKREAFF. J is TRBJ1-1 and V is TRBV18, with 8 bases matching TRBD1. Germline V gives CDR1 KGHSH, CDR2 LQKENI. The CDR3 length is 15 residues. The trim removed 2 bases at V and 8 bases at J, leaving 10 bases unmatched.

The chain carries TRBV20-1 and TRBJ2-1; 7 positions match TRBD2. The CDR3 contains 14 residues. The germline V gene has CDR1 DFQATT and CDR2 SNEGSKA (reference sequence). Trimming took 3 bases from V and 4 from J; bases not matched to a gene: 6. CDR3 sequence reads: CSASSLADYNEQFF. CDR3 nucleotide sequence: TGCAGTGCTAGTAGTCTAGCGGATTACAATGAGCAGTTCTTC.

The chain carries TRBV11-2 and TRBJ1-2; no firm D call. V was shortened by 5 bases and J by 6 bases, with 10 bases between the two germline ends. The CDR3 runs 12 residues. The germline V gene has CDR1 SGHAT and CDR2 FQNNGV. The CDR3 DNA reads as TGTGCCAGCAGCCCCCTAGAGCATGGCTACACCTTC. As protein: CASSPLEHGYTF.

This clone was counted a few times. Other DNA variants within this sample encode the same CDR3. The rearrangement links TRBV5-1 to TRBJ2-2; 9 nucleotides align to TRBD2. Germline V gives CDR1 SGHRS, CDR2 YFSETQ. The CDR3 is 15 amino acids. Trimming removed 0 bases from V and 4 bases from J; junction bases left unmatched: 1. The CDR3 region has the DNA TGCGCCAGCAGCTTGGTGCGGGGGGGCACCGGGGAGCTGTTTTTT. Amino acid sequence: CASSLVRGGTGELFF. Full variable domain (outside the CDR3, taken from reference TRBV5-1 and TRBJ2-2): KAGVTQTPRYLIKTRGQQVTLSCSPISGHRSVSWYQQTPGQGLQFLFEYFSETQRNKGNFPGRFSGRQFSNSRSEMNVSTLELGDSALYLCASSLVRGGTGELFFGEGSRLTVL.

This chain uses TRBV5-1 with TRBJ1-2; D is unresolved. The CDR3 runs to 17 residues. Germline CDR1 is SGHRS and CDR2 is YFSETQ. The V gene lost 0 bases and the J gene lost 0 bases, with 15 bases spanning the gap. The CDR3 region is CASSLGLGSTSNYGYTF. DNA for the CDR3: TGCGCCAGCAGCTTGGGATTAGGGAGCACCTCTAACTATGGCTACACCTTC. Full variable domain (outside the CDR3, taken from reference TRBV5-1 and TRBJ1-2): KAGVTQTPRYLIKTRGQQVTLSCSPISGHRSVSWYQQTPGQGLQFLFEYFSETQRNKGNFPGRFSGRQFSNSRSEMNVSTLELGDSALYLCASSLGLGSTSNYGYTFGSGTRLTVV.

The chain has TRBV4-1 and TRBJ2-1; 9 bases agree with TRBD2. Germline trimming cut 1 base from V and 10 bases from J; bases unmatched to any gene: 5. Germline CDR1 reads MGHRA; CDR2 reads YSYEKL. The CDR3 is 14 amino acids. The CDR3 reads CASSQGPGTSEQFF. In DNA form, the CDR3 reads TGCGCCAGCAGCCAAGGGCCCGGGACTAGCGAGCAGTTCTTC.

This rearrangement joins TRBV30 to TRBJ2-7, with 10 bases fitting TRBD2. The CDR3 totals 15 residues. The germline V gene encodes CDR1 GTSNPN and CDR2 SVGIG (reference sequence). V lost 4 bases and J lost 2; bases outside the gene matches: 8. CDR3 region: CAWNVASGGPYEQYF. CDR3 nucleotides: TGTGCCTGGAATGTAGCTAGCGGGGGACCCTACGAGCAGTACTTC.

The chain recombines TRBV21-1 with TRBJ1-5; TRBD1 is the table's D call and was not checked against the DNA. TRBV21-1 is a pseudogene. The CDR3 loop spans 13 amino acids. CDR3 nucleotide sequence: TGTGCCAGCACCAAAAGGGGGTACCAGCCCCAGCATTTT. This encodes CASTKRGYQPQHF.

This sequence joins TRBV28 and TRBJ1-2; D is unresolved. Germline V gene data show CDR1 as MDHEN and CDR2 as SYDVKM. V was trimmed by 1 base and J by 5 bases, leaving 5 bases between them. The CDR3 totals 12 residues. The CDR3: CASSLSGYGYTF. For the CDR3, the DNA is TGTGCCAGCAGTTTATCGGGATATGGCTACACCTTC.

The chain is built from TRBV5-5 and TRBJ2-5, with unresolved D. Germline lookup yields CDR1 SGHKS and CDR2 YYEKEE (reference sequence). The CDR3 contains 14 residues. The V gene lost 0 bases and the J gene lost 6 bases, with 12 bases spanning the gap. As DNA, the CDR3 is TGTGCCAGCAGCTTGGAATCAGGTGAACAGACCCAGTACTTC. Its protein product is CASSLESGEQTQYF. Based on the CDR3 plus reference TRBV5-5 and TRBJ2-5, the full variable domain is DAGVTQSPTHLIKTRGQQVTLRCSPISGHKSVSWYQQVLGQGPQFIFQYYEKEERGRGNFPDRFSARQFPNYSSELNVNALLLGDSALYLCASSLESGEQTQYFGPGTRLLVL.

This clone appeared once. The V gene is TRBV19, the J gene TRBJ1-2; 9 bases map to TRBD1. Germline assignment: CDR1 LNHDA and CDR2 SQIVND (reference sequence). The length of the CDR3 is 13 residues. The V gene end was trimmed by 7 bases and the J gene end by 9 bases; junction bases not matched to a gene: 9. This CDR3 is CASTEGTGTCYTF. The CDR3 DNA reads as TGTGCCAGTACGGAAGGGACAGGGACCTGCTACACCTTC.

The CDR3 DNA follows: TGTGCCTGGAGTGTACTAGGTGAAAAACTGTTTTTT. Residues: CAWSVLGEKLFF. V gene TRBV30 combines with J gene TRBJ1-4; D unresolved. V was cut by 0 bases and J by 7 bases, with 6 bases left in between. The germline V gene encodes CDR1 GTSNPN and CDR2 SVGIG (reference sequence). The CDR3 extends over 12 amino acids.

The chain couples TRBV9 to TRBJ2-2, with D possibly TRBD2 on 5 matching bases. CDR3 size: 16 residues. Deletions cut 0 bases from V and 5 bases from J, with 14 bases between. Germline-derived CDR1 and CDR2 are SGDLS and YYNGEE. The CDR3 is CASSVVSSAVTGELFF. CDR3 nucleotides: TGTGCCAGCAGCGTAGTTAGTAGCGCTGTAACCGGGGAGCTGTTTTTT.

This clone was counted between two and nine times. The rearrangement uses TRBV7-3 and TRBJ2-5, with TRBD1 as a possible D gene (6 bases). V was pared by 5 bases and J by 2 bases, with 9 bases between. Germline V gene sequence: CDR1 SGHTA, CDR2 FQGTGA. The CDR3 is 13 amino acids. The CDR3, as DNA: TGTGCCAGCAGCCTAGGGGGACAAGAGACCCAGTACTTC. It yields the protein CASSLGGQETQYF.

The gene calls are TRBV2 and TRBJ1-6; 7 bases match TRBD1. The CDR3 runs to 17 residues. The V and J ends lost 6 bases and 7 bases, in that order; junction bases with no gene match: 15. The germline V gene encodes CDR1 SNHLY and CDR2 FYNNEI. The CDR3: CASRNQPQGQWNSPLHF. CDR3 nucleotide sequence: TGTGCCAGCAGGAACCAGCCCCAGGGACAGTGGAATTCACCCCTCCACTTT.

The chain carries TRBV5-5 and TRBJ2-1; 8 nucleotides line up with TRBD2. The germline gives CDR1 SGHKS, CDR2 YYEKEE (reference sequence). V lost 0 bases and J lost 8; bases outside the gene matches: 4. This CDR3 has 14 amino acids. The CDR3 protein is CASSLAGGEDEQFF. DNA of the CDR3: TGTGCCAGCAGCTTGGCCGGGGGGGAGGATGAGCAGTTCTTC.